The next 31 T cell receptor beta chains were all read from a single sample in a study of T cells expressing NK-cell markers. TCRdb re-analyzed the 5' RACE reads; it lists each CDR3 protein once, without DNA. The sample totals almost 450,000 distinct CDR3 sequences. Material: blood T cells: a sorted CD56 or NKG2C T cell subset, CD4+ or CD8+ T cells, or bulk PBMC T cells (not recorded which). All receptors derive from a woman aged 18-70 years in good health.

The chain recombines TRBV4-3 with TRBJ2-3; checking the TCRdb D call of TRBD1 is not possible without DNA. The germline gives CDR1 LGHNA, CDR2 YSLEER. The CDR3 totals 16 residues. CDR3: CASSAATGGFSDTQYF.

This chain joins TRBV20-1 and TRBJ2-3; TCRdb picks TRBD1, but there is no DNA to check that call. Germline V lookup: CDR1 DFQATT, CDR2 SNEGSKA (reference sequence). The CDR3 length is 15 residues. The CDR3: CSASDRTGGTDTQYF.

The chain recombines TRBV20-1 with TRBJ2-7; TCRdb selects TRBD2, and the lack of DNA leaves this call unchecked. Germline V gives CDR1 DFQATT, CDR2 SNEGSKA (reference sequence). CDR3 length: 14 amino acids. The CDR3 region is CSASRTVDLYEQYF.

This chain links TRBV9 with TRBJ2-7; TCRdb picks TRBD1, but there is no DNA to check that call. Germline values: CDR1 SGDLS, CDR2 YYNGEE. The CDR3 spans 14 residues. The CDR3 reads CASSPRSGSYEQYF.

The chain combines TRBV4-3 with TRBJ1-4. This CDR3 is built from 12 residues. Germline-derived CDR1 and CDR2 are LGHNA and YSLEER. This chain's CDR3 is CASSQDRKKLFF.

The chain joins TRBV5-6 to TRBJ2-6. The length of the CDR3 is 14 residues. In germline, CDR1 is SGHDT, CDR2 YYEEEE. CDR3 in amino acids: CASSRLFGANVLTF.

The rearrangement uses TRBV7-3 and TRBJ2-1; absent DNA, TCRdb's TRBD1 call cannot be checked. The CDR3 is 16 amino acids. CDR1 and CDR2 (germline): SGHTA, FQGTGA. The CDR3 spells CASSQTGGQGGHEQFF.

This chain connects TRBV4-1 to TRBJ2-1; with no DNA, the TCRdb D assignment of TRBD2 cannot be verified. Germline assignment: CDR1 MGHRA and CDR2 YSYEKL. CDR3 size: 15 residues. This CDR3 reads CASSNSGNSYNEQFF.

The rearrangement uses TRBV7-3 and TRBJ2-3. The V gene's germline CDR1 is SGHTA and CDR2 FQGTGA. This CDR3 spans 14 amino acids. This CDR3 is CASSLSAEMDTQYF. Supplemented by reference TRBV7-3 and TRBJ2-3, the full variable domain reads GAGVSQTPSNKVTEKGKYVELRCDPISGHTALYWYRQSLGQGPEFLIYFQGTGAADDSGLPNDRFFAVRPEGSVSTLKIQRTERGDSAVYLCASSLSAEMDTQYFGPGTRLTVL.

The chain uses TRBV7-2 and TRBJ2-1. Germline assignment: CDR1 SGHTA and CDR2 FQGNSA. The CDR3 runs 13 residues. CDR3 loop: CASSLQRYNEQFF.

This sequence joins TRBV5-8 and TRBJ2-1. Germline-derived CDR1 and CDR2 are SGHTS and YDEGEE. The CDR3 length is 14 residues. This CDR3 reads CASSPRDFYNEQFF.

The chain is built from TRBV12-3 or TRBV12-4 and TRBJ1-1; TCRdb designates TRBD1, a call that cannot be tested without DNA. The CDR3 has 16 amino acids. The CDR3 here is CASSRTGGAMTTEAFF.

The chain's CDR3 is CASSPGGRRTDTQYF. The chain joins TRBV28 to TRBJ2-3; with no DNA, the TCRdb D assignment of TRBD1 cannot be verified. Looked up from germline, CDR1 is MDHEN and CDR2 is SYDVKM. The CDR3 is made up of 15 amino acids.

CDR3 amino acids: CASSLQLGGETQYF. The chain is built from TRBV6-5 and TRBJ2-5. CDR1 and CDR2 from the germline V gene are MNHEY and SVGAGI. This CDR3 region has 14 residues.

The genes are TRBV6-1 and TRBJ1-4; TCRdb selects TRBD1, and the lack of DNA leaves this call unchecked. CDR1 and CDR2 from the germline V gene are MNHNS and SASEGT. The CDR3 loop spans 15 amino acids. The CDR3 sequence: CASSTHTGTNEKLFF.

The chain has TRBV9 and TRBJ2-2; TCRdb selects TRBD1, and the lack of DNA leaves this call unchecked. This CDR3 contains 16 residues. In germline, CDR1 is SGDLS, CDR2 YYNGEE. CDR3 sequence reads: CASSVRGDANTGELFF.

The chain couples TRBV9 to TRBJ2-3; the TCRdb call, TRBD2, lacks DNA for checking. The CDR3 sequence is 17 residues long. From germline, CDR1 is SGDLS and CDR2 YYNGEE. The CDR3 loop reads CASSGSLAGDGADTQYF.

The chain links TRBV5-6 to TRBJ2-1; the D call of TRBD1 rests on TCRdb alone, since no DNA is present to check it. The CDR3 totals 15 residues. CDR1 and CDR2 (germline): SGHDT, YYEEEE. The CDR3 protein is CASRSGTGIFDEQFF. Together with reference TRBV5-6 and TRBJ2-1, the CDR3 gives the full variable domain: DAGVTQSPTHLIKTRGQQVTLRCSPKSGHDTVSWYQQALGQGPQFIFQYYEEEERQRGNFPDRFSGHQFPNYSSELNVNALLLGDSALYLCASRSGTGIFDEQFFGPGTRLTVL.

The rearrangement joins TRBV13 to TRBJ1-4. Germline CDR1 is PRHDT and CDR2 is FYEKMQ (reference sequence). The CDR3 consists of 12 residues. The CDR3 reads CASSLEGEKLFF.

The J gene is TRBJ2-1, the V gene TRBV20-1; there is no DNA to check the TCRdb D call of TRBD2. CDR3 size: 17 residues. Germline CDR1 is DFQATT and CDR2 is SNEGSKA (reference sequence). CDR3 amino acids: CSARDSGRSVSYNEQFF.

The CDR3: CSAPPAGQGNTEAFF. This rearrangement joins TRBV20-1 to TRBJ1-1; TCRdb indicates TRBD1, and absent DNA this call remains unverified. Germline lookup yields CDR1 DFQATT and CDR2 SNEGSKA (reference sequence). The CDR3 contains 15 residues.

V usage is TRBV5-1 and J usage is TRBJ2-5; TCRdb designates TRBD1, a call that cannot be tested without DNA. The CDR3 covers 15 residues. Per the germline V gene, CDR1 is SGHRS and CDR2 is YFSETQ. The CDR3 reads CASSHGQSGQETQYF.

This chain joins TRBV20-1 and TRBJ2-5; there is no DNA to check the TCRdb D call of TRBD1. This CDR3 is 13 amino acids long. CDR1 is DFQATT, CDR2 SNEGSKA, per germline (reference sequence). CDR3: CSAPEGQRETEYF.

The chain carries TRBV3-1 and TRBJ2-1; the D call of TRBD2 rests on TCRdb alone, since no DNA is present to check it. The CDR3 consists of 16 residues. Germline values: CDR1 LGHDT, CDR2 YNNKEL (reference sequence). CDR3 amino acids: CASSPLVLAGGAEQFF.

The genes are TRBV12-3 or TRBV12-4 and TRBJ2-1; TCRdb returns TRBD2, unconfirmable since there is no DNA. The CDR3 is 15 amino acids. The CDR3 loop reads CASNPGTSMGNEQFF.

The chain couples TRBV4-2 to TRBJ2-7; the D gene TCRdb calls, TRBD2, cannot be checked with no DNA. The CDR3 loop spans 15 amino acids. In germline, CDR1 is LGHNA, CDR2 YNFKEQ. CDR3 loop: CASSQTSGDSYEQYF.

The rearrangement links TRBV7-9 to TRBJ2-5; TCRdb picks TRBD2, but there is no DNA to check that call. Germline V lookup: CDR1 SEHNR, CDR2 FQNEAQ (reference sequence). CDR3 size: 15 residues. The CDR3: CASSLVLRNQETQYF. Full variable domain (outside the CDR3, taken from reference TRBV7-9 and TRBJ2-5): DTGVSQNPRHKITKRGQNVTFRCDPISEHNRLYWYRQTLGQGPEFLTYFQNEAQLEKSRLLSDRFSAERPKGSFSTLEIQRTEQGDSAMYLCASSLVLRNQETQYFGPGTRLLVL.

The chain carries TRBV6-5 and TRBJ2-3. Germline CDR1 reads MNHEY; CDR2 reads SVGAGI. This CDR3 is 15 amino acids long. This chain's CDR3 is CASSYSDSDTDTQYF.

The chain employs TRBV5-1 and TRBJ2-7; TCRdb lists TRBD2, though no DNA is available to test this call. Germline loops: CDR1 SGHRS, CDR2 YFSETQ. The CDR3 totals 15 residues. Here the CDR3 reads CASSLDDYYAYEQYF.

CDR3 residues: CASSQDWRASTHSPLHF. This rearrangement joins TRBV4-3 to TRBJ1-6. CDR1 is LGHNA, CDR2 YSLEER, per germline. This CDR3 has 17 amino acids.

The V and J genes are TRBV20-1 and TRBJ1-1; TCRdb's D call, TRBD1, is unchecked because there is no DNA. The germline V gene encodes CDR1 DFQATT and CDR2 SNEGSKA (reference sequence). The CDR3 contains 14 residues. The CDR3 protein is CSASPPWGLTEAFF.